This T cell receptor beta chain was recorded in a study of cytomegalovirus exposure and HLA in healthy donors. In the PCR, 60 Vbeta and 13 Jbeta primers were used. Original analysis: About 11 million of the 80 million or so unique TCR beta chains counted in a later analysis were shared. The method was immunoSEQ multiplex PCR; TCRdb's version includes in-frame clones alone and lacks a portion of them. Clone size and V and J calls were adopted from that table, with D and trimming inferred from the DNA. In total, the table holds around 200,000 clones. Donors in the study were healthy people who gave bone marrow. The TCR comes from a girl aged 2-10 years in good health and CMV-seropositive. The sample consisted of PBMCs.

CDR3 sequence: CASASPPSDEQFF. The CDR3 DNA reads TGTGCCAGTGCGAGCCCCCCGAGCGATGAGCAGTTCTTC. The chain uses TRBV19 and TRBJ2-1, with D hard to call. The germline gives CDR1 LNHDA, CDR2 SQIVND (reference sequence). The CDR3 extends over 13 amino acids. Trimming cost V 8 bases and J 8 bases, with 16 bases left between them.